This is a list of T cell receptor beta chains from one sample in a study of blood T cells in healthy people across ages. One entry per CDR3 protein results from TCRdb running MiXCR on the 5' RACE reads. Among about 760,000 distinct CDR3 sequences listed, approximately 25% were seen once. The same data also contributed to another study, on T cells of mothers and their children.

The specimen was blood. These receptors were obtained from a boy younger than 18 in good health. Both conserved end residues are part of each CDR3. Fields, in order: J gene, V gene, D gene, clone size, CDR3 protein, CDR3 DNA. D genes are given only for firm matches. A clone size is listed for some rows: how often the clone was seen (once, few, many), or a class if it is expanded.

j_call: TRBJ1-2
v_call: TRBV6-2/TRBV6-3
d_call: TRBD1
clone_size: NA
cdr3_aa: CASSPPGQPFYGYTF
cdr3_nt: TGTGCCAGCAGCCCCCCGGGACAGCCCTTCTATGGCTACACCTTC

j_call: TRBJ1-5
v_call: TRBV27
d_call: NA
clone_size: NA
cdr3_aa: CASSGGTPYSNQPQHF
cdr3_nt: TGTGCCAGCAGTGGGGGGACACCTTATAGCAATCAGCCCCAGCATTTT

j_call: TRBJ2-7
v_call: TRBV7-2
d_call: TRBD2
clone_size: NA
cdr3_aa: CASSLEIIASGIYEQYF
cdr3_nt: TGTGCCAGCAGCTTAGAAATTATAGCTAGCGGCATCTACGAGCAGTACTTC

j_call: TRBJ2-2
v_call: TRBV5-1
d_call: NA
clone_size: NA
cdr3_aa: CASSLEGAYTGELFF
cdr3_nt: TGCGCCAGCAGCTTGGAAGGGGCCTACACCGGGGAGCTGTTTTTT

j_call: TRBJ1-1
v_call: TRBV15
d_call: NA
clone_size: few
cdr3_aa: CATSSPSNTEAFF
cdr3_nt: TGTGCCACCAGCAGTCCATCGAACACTGAAGCTTTCTTT

j_call: TRBJ1-1
v_call: TRBV11-2
d_call: NA
clone_size: NA
cdr3_aa: CASSSLSGGWGEAFF
cdr3_nt: TGTGCCAGCAGCTCCCTTTCTGGGGGCTGGGGTGAAGCTTTCTTT

j_call: TRBJ2-7
v_call: TRBV7-9
d_call: NA
clone_size: few
cdr3_aa: CASTSVGGISYEQYF
cdr3_nt: TGTGCCAGCACCTCGGTCGGGGGCATCTCCTACGAGCAGTACTTC

j_call: TRBJ2-5
v_call: TRBV7-2
d_call: TRBD2
clone_size: few
cdr3_aa: CASSLLRGGFGETQYF
cdr3_nt: TGTGCCAGCAGCTTATTGCGGGGGGGTTTCGGAGAGACCCAGTACTTC

j_call: TRBJ2-3
v_call: TRBV7-2
d_call: TRBD2
clone_size: few
cdr3_aa: CASSPGLVGDTQYF
cdr3_nt: TGTGCCAGCAGCCCCGGACTAGTCGGAGATACGCAGTATTTT

j_call: TRBJ2-7
v_call: TRBV27
d_call: TRBD1
clone_size: few
cdr3_aa: CASSLSGGQAIPYEQYF
cdr3_nt: TGTGCCAGCAGTTTATCGGGGGGACAGGCGATTCCCTACGAGCAGTACTTC

j_call: TRBJ1-1
v_call: TRBV6-5
d_call: NA
clone_size: few
cdr3_aa: CASSYVVGAVAFF
cdr3_nt: TGTGCCAGCAGTTACGTGGTGGGGGCGGTAGCTTTCTTT

j_call: TRBJ2-2
v_call: TRBV29-1
d_call: NA
clone_size: NA
cdr3_aa: CSVKGDAGELFF
cdr3_nt: TGCAGCGTGAAGGGGGATGCCGGGGAGCTGTTTTTT

j_call: TRBJ2-7
v_call: TRBV10-3
d_call: TRBD2
clone_size: NA
cdr3_aa: CATAETSGHYEQYF
cdr3_nt: TGTGCCACCGCGGAAACTAGCGGCCACTACGAGCAGTACTTC

j_call: TRBJ2-3
v_call: TRBV7-2
d_call: NA
clone_size: NA
cdr3_aa: CASRNSDSSDTQYF
cdr3_nt: TGTGCCAGCCGAAACAGTGACTCCTCAGATACGCAGTATTTT

j_call: TRBJ2-7
v_call: TRBV11-2
d_call: NA
clone_size: NA
cdr3_aa: CASSLGGSYYEQYF
cdr3_nt: TGTGCCAGCAGCTTAGGGGGGAGTTACTACGAGCAGTACTTC

j_call: TRBJ2-7
v_call: TRBV12-3/TRBV12-4
d_call: TRBD2
clone_size: NA
cdr3_aa: CASSFGGAGGYEQYF
cdr3_nt: TGTGCCAGCAGTTTCGGGGGGGCGGGTGGCTACGAGCAGTACTTC

j_call: TRBJ2-1
v_call: TRBV20-1
d_call: NA
clone_size: few
cdr3_aa: CSASLPADVYNEQFF
cdr3_nt: TGCAGTGCTAGCTTGCCCGCCGACGTCTACAATGAGCAGTTCTTC

j_call: TRBJ2-5
v_call: TRBV29-1
d_call: NA
clone_size: few
cdr3_aa: CSVRRGGGQETQYF
cdr3_nt: TGCAGCGTTCGAAGAGGAGGGGGCCAAGAGACCCAGTACTTC

j_call: TRBJ2-5
v_call: TRBV28
d_call: NA
clone_size: NA
cdr3_aa: CASRPPGRPQETQYF
cdr3_nt: TGTGCCAGCAGGCCTCCTGGAAGGCCTCAGGAGACCCAGTACTTC

j_call: TRBJ1-2
v_call: TRBV6-1
d_call: TRBD1
clone_size: few
cdr3_aa: CASTATGSYGYTF
cdr3_nt: TGTGCCAGCACTGCGACAGGGTCGTATGGCTACACCTTC

j_call: TRBJ2-3
v_call: TRBV7-9
d_call: TRBD1
clone_size: NA
cdr3_aa: CASRINRTGGTDTQYF
cdr3_nt: TGTGCCAGCAGAATCAATCGGACAGGGGGCACGGATACGCAGTATTTT

j_call: TRBJ2-5
v_call: TRBV5-1
d_call: TRBD1
clone_size: NA
cdr3_aa: CANAQGAPQETQYF
cdr3_nt: TGCGCCAACGCACAGGGGGCTCCTCAAGAGACCCAGTACTTC

j_call: TRBJ1-1
v_call: TRBV12-3/TRBV12-4
d_call: NA
clone_size: many
cdr3_aa: CASSFGELGTEAFF
cdr3_nt: TGTGCCAGCAGTTTCGGGGAACTCGGCACTGAAGCTTTCTTT

j_call: TRBJ2-5
v_call: TRBV11-2
d_call: TRBD2
clone_size: NA
cdr3_aa: CASSLDLAGERETQYF
cdr3_nt: TGTGCCAGCAGCTTAGATCTAGCGGGGGAGCGGGAGACCCAGTACTTC

j_call: TRBJ2-1
v_call: TRBV20-1
d_call: TRBD2
clone_size: few
cdr3_aa: CSARTSRYNEQFF
cdr3_nt: TGCAGTGCACGGACTAGCCGCTACAATGAGCAGTTCTTC

j_call: TRBJ1-1
v_call: TRBV20-1
d_call: NA
clone_size: NA
cdr3_aa: CSARSSGLDTEAFF
cdr3_nt: TGCAGTGCTCGATCGTCCGGGTTAGACACTGAAGCTTTCTTT

j_call: TRBJ2-1
v_call: TRBV5-1
d_call: NA
clone_size: few
cdr3_aa: CASSREGSYNEQFF
cdr3_nt: TGCGCCAGCAGTAGAGAGGGCTCCTACAATGAGCAGTTCTTC

j_call: TRBJ1-2
v_call: TRBV19
d_call: NA
clone_size: few
cdr3_aa: CASSNGQDYGYTF
cdr3_nt: TGTGCCAGTAGTAATGGCCAGGACTATGGCTACACCTTC

j_call: TRBJ2-3
v_call: TRBV29-1
d_call: NA
clone_size: NA
cdr3_aa: CSVEFVFRDTQYF
cdr3_nt: TGCAGCGTTGAATTCGTATTCAGAGATACGCAGTATTTT

j_call: TRBJ2-2
v_call: TRBV27
d_call: NA
clone_size: NA
cdr3_aa: CASSRAGIRSGELFF
cdr3_nt: TGTGCCAGCAGTAGGGCAGGGATACGTTCCGGGGAGCTGTTTTTT

j_call: TRBJ1-5
v_call: TRBV12-5
d_call: NA
clone_size: few
cdr3_aa: CASGLTGFNQPQHF
cdr3_nt: TGTGCTAGTGGTTTGACAGGTTTCAATCAGCCCCAGCATTTT

j_call: TRBJ1-5
v_call: TRBV3-1
d_call: NA
clone_size: NA
cdr3_aa: CASSQESGINQPQHF
cdr3_nt: TGTGCCAGCAGCCAAGAGTCAGGGATAAATCAGCCCCAGCATTTT

j_call: TRBJ2-2
v_call: TRBV7-9
d_call: TRBD2
clone_size: few
cdr3_aa: CASSPASGRRTGELFF
cdr3_nt: TGTGCCAGCAGTCCAGCTAGCGGGAGGAGGACCGGGGAGCTGTTTTTT

j_call: TRBJ2-7
v_call: TRBV20-1
d_call: TRBD1
clone_size: few
cdr3_aa: CSARDRTYEQYF
cdr3_nt: TGCAGTGCTCGGGACAGGACCTACGAGCAGTACTTC

j_call: TRBJ2-1
v_call: TRBV20-1
d_call: NA
clone_size: once
cdr3_aa: CSAPSLSGALYNEQFF
cdr3_nt: TGCAGTGCCCCGTCCCTATCGGGGGCCTTATACAATGAGCAGTTCTTC

j_call: TRBJ2-7
v_call: TRBV27
d_call: NA
clone_size: few
cdr3_aa: CASSSEYSYEQYF
cdr3_nt: TGTGCCAGCAGCAGCGAATACTCCTACGAGCAGTACTTC

j_call: TRBJ1-2
v_call: TRBV20-1
d_call: NA
clone_size: once
cdr3_aa: CSARDNWGYGYTF
cdr3_nt: TGCAGTGCCAGGGACAACTGGGGTTATGGCTACACCTTC

j_call: TRBJ2-1
v_call: TRBV24-1
d_call: NA
clone_size: NA
cdr3_aa: CATSGPPNPRPFF
cdr3_nt: TGTGCCACCAGTGGCCCACCAAATCCGCGACCGTTCTTC

j_call: TRBJ2-7
v_call: TRBV9
d_call: TRBD2
clone_size: NA
cdr3_aa: CASSVDGTSVYEQYF
cdr3_nt: TGTGCCAGCAGCGTAGATGGGACTAGCGTGTACGAGCAGTACTTC

j_call: TRBJ1-1
v_call: TRBV4-3
d_call: NA
clone_size: NA
cdr3_aa: CASSQDGGTKNTEAFF
cdr3_nt: TGCGCCAGCAGCCAAGATGGGGGGACCAAGAACACTGAAGCTTTCTTT

j_call: TRBJ2-5
v_call: TRBV6-2/TRBV6-3
d_call: NA
clone_size: NA
cdr3_aa: CASSWDNNYQETQYF
cdr3_nt: TGTGCCAGCAGTTGGGATAACAACTATCAAGAGACCCAGTACTTC

j_call: TRBJ2-7
v_call: TRBV9
d_call: TRBD1
clone_size: NA
cdr3_aa: CASSVGVRGTGKSYEQYF
cdr3_nt: TGTGCCAGCAGCGTAGGGGTAAGAGGGACAGGGAAATCCTACGAGCAGTACTTC